This T cell receptor (beta chain) comes out of a study of T cell repertoires in cytomegalovirus infection. TCRdb called the reads again in MiXCR, with one record for every CDR3 protein. This table has roughly 760,000 distinct CDR3 sequences, 35% appearing once. Study-wide points: HLA-C-restricted CMV clonotypes gave the most frequent clonotype in two of eight donors.

To note about this clonotype: What it binds is unknown.

The CDR3 contains 16 residues. Per germline, CDR1 SGHTA and CDR2 FQGTGA. J was trimmed by 7 bases and V by 0 bases; bases with no gene match: 11. V usage is TRBV7-3 and J usage is TRBJ2-5, with 7 bases that match TRBD1. This TCR derives from a human donor in good health (CMV status not recorded). Some clones in this sample may be carry-over from other donors' samples. Sequencing was done on a sample of PBMCs. CDR3 sequence (DNA): TGTGCCAGCAGCTTAACAGCGGAAGGGGCAGGGGGGACCCAGTACTTC. Translating gives CASSLTAEGAGGTQYF.